A single T cell receptor (beta chain) is shown here with its context. The antigen it recognizes is unknown. Base qualities are not recorded, but no much larger clone differs from it by a single base. Peripheral blood CD8+ and CD4+ T cells from healthy donors, Susac syndrome patients and multiple sclerosis patients were profiled by high-throughput TCR beta sequencing. Healthy donors were age- and sex-matched controls. Bulk CD8+ and CD4+ T cells were purified by magnetic negative isolation, while CD8+ TEMRA cells were enriched using FACS. Blood was drawn into EDTA tubes, processed within 24 hours, and PBMCs were isolated by density gradient centrifugation. PBMCs intended for TCR sequencing were cryopreserved in liquid nitrogen and were subsequently thawed in a 37 degrees C water bath. The sorted or isolated CD4+, CD8+ and CD8+ TEMRA cells had a purity of 90% or higher. RNA was extracted using the RNeasy kit, and about 0.5 to 1 ug of the RNA was reverse transcribed with random hexamers. The immunoSEQ multiplex PCR assay, which covers 54 Vbeta and 13 Jbeta segments, was used to amplify TCR beta CDR3 regions. PCR amplification bias was corrected by using a synthetic template baseline for primer optimization and computational correction. The paper's processing steps were these. Reads were annotated to V, D and J genes according to IMGT and were analyzed with immunoSEQ Analyzer, with only productive sequences retained. Clonality was computed as one minus Shannon entropy normalized by log2 of the number of productive unique sequences. For each patient and control, public and private clones were evaluated among the 100 most prevalent clones. A clone was defined as Susac-specific if it was absent from the healthy and MS cohorts, from roughly 1,000 published viral clones and from other ImmuneACCESS disease sequences. TCRdb trimmed the raw reads at Q25, called clones with MiXCR and kept productive beta chains. Identical CDR3 protein sequences are pooled into one entry, listed with their most common genes and DNA. What appears here as the V and J calls and clone size reflects TCRdb's work, not the paper's. Recorded for this sample are around 150,000 distinct CDR3 sequences; about 94% of them occurred a single time. Roughly 0.27% of the sample is held by the ten biggest clonotypes.

The record originates from a study of CD8 T cells in Susac syndrome (dated by TCRdb to 2018 to 2020). Background on the whole study: Whether CD8+ T cell activation and differentiation in Susac syndrome was antigen driven was tested using repertoire sequencing. The clonality of the CD8+ T cell repertoire was compared across more than 9 healthy donors, 14 Susac syndrome patients and under 18 multiple sclerosis patients.

Including the terminal cysteine and phenylalanine, the CDR3 comprises 12 residues. The sequence is cut down to CDR3 DNA, 36 bases in frame from base 1. Sequences SGDLS (CDR1) and YYNGEE (CDR2) are obtained from the germline V gene. V and J lose 3 bases and 4 bases, and a span of 7 bases separates them. Overall study outcomes, separate from this receptor: The number of individuals in the TCR sequencing and HLA analysis was acknowledged as relatively small.

This receptor was taken from a human donor in good health. The chain is encoded by TRBV9 joined to TRBJ1-2, and perhaps TRBD1 as D gene, on 6 matching bases. The sample consisted of CD8+ T cells from PBMCs. The nucleotides read TGTGCCAGCAGCGGACAGGTCTATGGCTACACCTTC. This encodes CASSGQVYGYTF.